This T cell receptor beta chain stems from a study of cytomegalovirus exposure and HLA in healthy donors. Study-level background: Early released data had about 85 million unique TCRs, all coming from HLA-typed donors.

The CDR3 is 18 residues long. The germline CDR1 and CDR2 sequences are SGHVS and FQNEAQ. V was pared by 2 bases and J by 3 bases, with 12 bases of the junction left unmatched. A multiplex PCR was run with 60 Vbeta primers and 13 Jbeta primers. Using immunoSEQ multiplex PCR, the repertoire was profiled, and TCRdb retains in-frame clones only, with some absent. This repertoire shows over 120,000 clones, 75% to 80% found once; its top ten account for around 2.5%. The sequencing input was PBMCs. The V gene is TRBV7-8, the J gene TRBJ1-3; 8 nucleotides agree with TRBD1. This TCR was recovered from a woman younger than 30 in good health and CMV-seropositive. Here the CDR3 DNA reads TGTGCCAGCAGCTTAAGGCTGAGGACAGGGAATAGTGGAAACACCATATATTTT. Its translation is CASSLRLRTGNSGNTIYF.